These 20 T cell receptor beta chains originate from one sample sequenced in a study of radiotherapy plus CTLA-4 blockade in lung cancer listed by TCRdb under 2018. Library prep was done by the immunoSEQ multiplex PCR assay. As stored in TCRdb, this immuneACCESS dataset retains in-frame rearrangements with V and J assigned. A fraction of the clones does not appear; measured against another copy, unresolved V genes explain less than half of the discrepancy, and the remainder lacks a known reason. A total of about 51,000 clones appear in this sample, 70% to 80% of them only once. The top ten hold over 6.5% of the sample. The material sequenced was peripheral blood, taken from a patient treated with radiotherapy plus ipilimumab. Source of these receptors: a human donor with non-small cell lung cancer who had a complete response to radiotherapy plus ipilimumab.

This clone was seen a few times. V is TRBV7-9 and J is TRBJ2-1; 12 bases agree with TRBD2. The CDR3 totals 16 residues. Germline CDR1 SEHNR, CDR2 FQNEAQ (reference sequence). V shed 0 bases and J 7 bases; nucleotides not matched to a gene: 4. CDR3 DNA sequence: TGTGCCAGCAGCTTAGCCCTAGCGGGGGGGTTTAATGAGCAGTTCTTC. Protein: CASSLALAGGFNEQFF.

This clone was seen once. The chain recombines TRBV30 with TRBJ1-3; the D is unclear. V lost 5 bases and J 0 bases, leaving 11 bases between the germline ends. This CDR3 comprises 14 residues. CDR1 and CDR2 from the germline V gene are GTSNPN and SVGIG (reference sequence). The CDR3: CAWFSTFSGNTIYF. The CDR3 DNA reads TGTGCCTGGTTTTCAACTTTCTCTGGAAACACCATATATTTT.

This chain links TRBV2 with TRBJ2-2, with D possibly matching TRBD1 (6 bases). The length of the CDR3 is 16 residues. Trimming removed 5 bases at V and 0 bases at J, with 13 bases between. From germline, CDR1 is SNHLY and CDR2 FYNNEI. The CDR3 DNA is TGTGCCAGCAGTTTCGACAGGCTTACGAACACCGGGGAGCTGTTTTTT. This encodes CASSFDRLTNTGELFF. The full variable domain, in which reference TRBV2 and TRBJ2-2 provide the parts outside the CDR3, is EPEVTQTPSHQVTQMGQEVILRCVPISNHLYFYWYRQILGQKVEFLVSFYNNEISEKSEIFDDQFSVERPDGSNFTLKIRSTKLEDSAMYFCASSFDRLTNTGELFFGEGSRLTVL.

In its sample, this clone was seen a few times. The chain has TRBV7-9 and TRBJ1-4; 7 nucleotides align to TRBD1. CDR1 and CDR2 (germline): SEHNR, FQNEAQ (reference sequence). The CDR3 has 14 residues. V dropped 3 bases and J dropped 5; count of bases not matched to a gene: 3. The DNA for the CDR3 is TGTGCCAGCAGCTTTCGACAGGGAAATGAAAAACTGTTTTTT. Amino acids: CASSFRQGNEKLFF.

The chain has TRBV18 and TRBJ2-3, with 8 bases that match TRBD2. The CDR3 covers 14 residues. V lost 2 bases and J lost 5; bases outside the gene matches: 3. The germline CDR1 and CDR2 sequences are KGHSH and LQKENI. CDR3 sequence (DNA): TGTGCCAGCTCACCAACGGGGGGGGTAGATACGCAGTATTTT. Protein: CASSPTGGVDTQYF.

This clone has a handful of counts. V and J are TRBV19 and TRBJ1-4; no definite D call. The CDR3 is 16 residues long. Trimming left V 3 bases short and J 0 bases short, with 11 bases between. Germline V lookup: CDR1 LNHDA, CDR2 SQIVND (reference sequence). The CDR3 nucleotides are TGTGCCAGTAGTATCGGATGGACTGCAACTAATGAAAAACTGTTTTTT. Encoded protein: CASSIGWTATNEKLFF.

The CDR3 loop is CASSQESGYEQYV. The CDR3 DNA reads as TGCGCCAGCAGCCAAGAATCGGGGTACGAGCAGTACGTC. The chain has TRBV4-1 and TRBJ2-7; D is perhaps TRBD2 (5 bases). The CDR3 contains 13 residues. CDR1 is MGHRA, CDR2 YSYEKL, per germline. Trimming pared 0 bases from V and 4 bases from J, leaving 7 bases between.

The chain has TRBV2 and TRBJ2-5; a weak D match, TRBD1 (5 bases). The J call is doubtful: the DNA matches TRBJ2-7 better. This CDR3 is built from 12 residues. Germline CDR1 SNHLY, CDR2 FYNNEI. CDR3 loop: CASTIQAFEQYF. The DNA of the CDR3 is TGTGCCAGCACGATACAGGCGTTCGAGCAGTACTTC.

This sequence joins TRBV18 and TRBJ2-7; TRBD2 might be the D (7 bases). The length of the CDR3 is 13 residues. Between the trimmed V and J ends, which lost 8 bases and 3 bases, there was a span of 14 bases. Germline CDR1 and CDR2: KGHSH and LQKENI. CDR3 sequence: CASTYREGYEQYF. The CDR3 region has the DNA TGTGCCAGCACCTACAGGGAGGGCTACGAGCAGTACTTC.

This chain links TRBV7-9 with TRBJ2-7; 8 bases map to TRBD1. The CDR3 sequence is 15 residues long. Looked up from germline, CDR1 is SEHNR and CDR2 is FQNEAQ (reference sequence). The trim removed 1 base at V and 2 bases at J, leaving 4 bases unmatched. The CDR3 DNA sequence: TGTGCCAGCAGCTTAGGGACAGGGAAGACCTACGAGCAGTACTTC. As protein: CASSLGTGKTYEQYF.

DNA of the CDR3: TGTGCCTGGAGTGCCGGGAGTGACTACGAGCAGTACGTC. Encoded protein: CAWSAGSDYEQYV. V gene TRBV30 combines with J gene TRBJ2-7; D may be TRBD2 (6 bases). The germline V gene encodes CDR1 GTSNPN and CDR2 SVGIG (reference sequence). Trimming cost V 1 base and J 3 bases, with 10 bases left between them. The CDR3 is 13 residues long.

The chain combines TRBV11-2 with TRBJ1-1; D is perhaps TRBD1 (6 bases). This CDR3 comprises 16 residues. Trimming shortened V by 2 bases and J by 1 base, and 14 bases separated the two germline ends. Per germline, CDR1 SGHAT and CDR2 FQNNGV. The CDR3 is CASSLPTQGKNTEAFF. The CDR3 region has the DNA TGTGCCAGCAGCTTACCTACCCAGGGGAAGAACACTGAAGCTTTCTTT.

The J gene is TRBJ1-6, the V gene TRBV5-1; TRBD1 matches at 8 bases. Looked up from germline, CDR1 is SGHRS and CDR2 is YFSETQ. The CDR3 is 16 residues long. V lost 0 bases and J lost 11; bases outside the gene matches: 10. As DNA, the CDR3 is TGCGCCAGCAGCTTGGCCCTGGCAGGGGGCTCGGCACCCCTCCACTTT. Protein: CASSLALAGGSAPLHF.

CDR3 sequence: CASSTRDTEAFF. The CDR3 DNA is TGTGCCAGCAGCACCCGGGACACTGAAGCTTTCTTT. The V and J genes are TRBV9 and TRBJ1-1, with no clear D. Trimming pared 4 bases from V and 3 bases from J, leaving 7 bases between. The CDR3 consists of 12 residues. Germline-derived CDR1 and CDR2 are SGDLS and YYNGEE. The variable domain in full, with the rest retrieved from reference TRBV9 and TRBJ1-1, is DSGVTQTPKHLITATGQRVTLRCSPRSGDLSVYWYQQSLDQGLQFLIQYYNGEERAKGNILERFSAQQFPDLHSELNLSSLELGDSALYFCASSTRDTEAFFGQGTRLTVV.

J is TRBJ2-3 and V is TRBV25-1; D perhaps matches TRBD1 (6 bases). V was clipped by 7 bases and J by 2 bases, with 13 bases between them. This CDR3 region has 14 residues. Germline CDR1 and CDR2: MGHDK and SYGVNS. The CDR3 region has the DNA TGTGCCAGCACCCAGGACAGCTACACAGATACGCAGTATTTT. This gives the protein CASTQDSYTDTQYF.

The gene calls are TRBV7-9 and TRBJ2-3; TRBD2 agrees at 11 bases. The germline V gene encodes CDR1 SEHNR and CDR2 FQNEAQ (reference sequence). The length of the CDR3 is 16 residues. The ends lost 1 base at V and 0 bases at J; junction bases unmatched: 0. The CDR3 region is CASSLGTSGSTDTQYF. CDR3 DNA sequence: TGTGCCAGCAGCTTAGGGACTAGCGGGAGCACAGATACGCAGTATTTT.

This chain joins TRBV30 and TRBJ2-6; 7 positions agree with TRBD1. CDR3 size: 15 residues. Germline trimming cut 3 bases from V and 5 bases from J; bases unmatched to any gene: 7. The germline CDR1 and CDR2 sequences are GTSNPN and SVGIG (reference sequence). Written as DNA, the CDR3 is TGTGCCTGGAGAGCCCGACAGGGCTGGGCCAACGTCCTGACTTTC. This codes for CAWRARQGWANVLTF.

This sequence joins TRBV5-6 and TRBJ1-6, with D possibly TRBD1 on 6 matching bases. The CDR3 loop spans 17 amino acids. In germline, CDR1 is SGHDT, CDR2 YYEEEE. The V and J ends lost 4 bases and 6 bases respectively, with 20 bases between them. The DNA for the CDR3 is TGTGCCAGCAGCCTCGGACTTATCTCAGGGGCTAATTCACCCCTCCACTTT. Its translation: CASSLGLISGANSPLHF.

The rearrangement joins TRBV15 to TRBJ2-6, with TRBD2 matching 7 bases. J gave up 0 bases and V 0 bases, and 5 bases lay outside the gene matches. From germline, CDR1 is LNHNV and CDR2 YYDKDF (reference sequence). The CDR3 runs 18 residues. CDR3 residues: CATSRDAGASSGANVLTF. As DNA, the CDR3 is TGTGCCACCAGCAGAGATGCGGGAGCGAGCTCTGGGGCCAACGTCCTGACTTTC.

The chain uses TRBV30 and TRBJ1-2; D unclear. The CDR3 runs to 11 residues. Germline assignment: CDR1 GTSNPN and CDR2 SVGIG (reference sequence). Between the trimmed V and J ends, which lost 1 base and 7 bases, there was a span of 7 bases. CDR3 nucleotide sequence: TGTGCCTGGAGTGGGACTGGTGGCTACACCTTC. Translating it yields CAWSGTGGYTF.